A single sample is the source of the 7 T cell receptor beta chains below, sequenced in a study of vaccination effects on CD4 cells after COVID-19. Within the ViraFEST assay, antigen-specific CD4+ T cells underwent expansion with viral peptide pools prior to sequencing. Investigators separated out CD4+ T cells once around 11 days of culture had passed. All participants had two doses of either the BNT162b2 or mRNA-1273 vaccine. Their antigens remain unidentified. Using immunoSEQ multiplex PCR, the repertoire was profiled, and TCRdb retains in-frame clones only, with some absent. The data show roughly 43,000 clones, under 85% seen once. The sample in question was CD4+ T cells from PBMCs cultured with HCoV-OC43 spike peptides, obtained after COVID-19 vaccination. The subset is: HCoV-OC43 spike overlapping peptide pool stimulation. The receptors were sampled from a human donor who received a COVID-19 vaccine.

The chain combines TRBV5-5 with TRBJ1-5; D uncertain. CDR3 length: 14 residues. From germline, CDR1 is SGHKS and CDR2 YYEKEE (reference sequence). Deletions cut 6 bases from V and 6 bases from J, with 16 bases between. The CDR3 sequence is CASTSMEGVQPQHF. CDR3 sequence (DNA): TGTGCCAGCACCTCTATGGAGGGTGTTCAGCCCCAGCATTTT.

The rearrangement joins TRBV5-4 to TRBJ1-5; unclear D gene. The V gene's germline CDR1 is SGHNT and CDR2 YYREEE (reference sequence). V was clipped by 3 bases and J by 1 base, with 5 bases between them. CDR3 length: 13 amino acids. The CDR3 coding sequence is TGTGCCAGCAGCTCGGACAGCAATCAGCCCCAGCATTTT. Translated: CASSSDSNQPQHF. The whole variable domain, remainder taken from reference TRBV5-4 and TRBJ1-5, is ETGVTQSPTHLIKTRGQQVTLRCSSQSGHNTVSWYQQALGQGPQFIFQYYREEENGRGNFPPRFSGLQFPNYSSELNVNALELDDSALYLCASSSDSNQPQHFGDGTRLSIL.

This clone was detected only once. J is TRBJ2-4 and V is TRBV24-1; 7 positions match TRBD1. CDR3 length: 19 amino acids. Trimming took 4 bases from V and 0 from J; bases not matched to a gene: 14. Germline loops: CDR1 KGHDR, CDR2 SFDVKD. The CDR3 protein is CATSDHTTGKHLAKNIQYF. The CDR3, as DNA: TGTGCCACCAGTGACCATACGACAGGGAAACATTTAGCCAAAAACATTCAGTACTTC.

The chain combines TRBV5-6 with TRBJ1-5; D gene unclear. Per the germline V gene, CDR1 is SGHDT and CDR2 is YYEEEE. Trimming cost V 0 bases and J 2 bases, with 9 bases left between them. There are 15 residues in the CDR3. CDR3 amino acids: CASSLAVQGNQPQHF. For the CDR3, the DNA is TGTGCCAGCAGCTTGGCGGTGCAAGGCAATCAGCCCCAGCATTTT.

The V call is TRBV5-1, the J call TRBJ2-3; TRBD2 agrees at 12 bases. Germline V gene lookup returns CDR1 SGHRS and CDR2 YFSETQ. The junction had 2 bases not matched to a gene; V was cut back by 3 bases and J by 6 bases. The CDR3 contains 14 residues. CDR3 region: CASSSGTSGDTQYF. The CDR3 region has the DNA TGCGCCAGCAGCTCCGGGACTAGCGGGGATACGCAGTATTTT.

The CDR3 is CAFKASGNTIYF. CDR3 DNA sequence: TGTGCCTTTAAGGCCTCTGGAAACACCATATATTTT. This chain joins TRBV2 and TRBJ1-3, with D unclear. CDR3 length: 12 amino acids. The V gene lost 11 bases and the J gene lost 0 bases, with 8 bases spanning the gap. The germline V gene has CDR1 SNHLY and CDR2 FYNNEI.

The CDR3 DNA reads as TGTGCCAGCAGCTTAGAGGTGGGGGAGGGGTACTTC. Translating it yields CASSLEVGEGYF. The rearrangement joins TRBV7-2 to TRBJ2-7; 7 bases agree with TRBD2. V shed 1 base and J 12 bases; nucleotides not matched to a gene: 6. Germline V gene lookup returns CDR1 SGHTA and CDR2 FQGNSA. The CDR3 is 12 amino acids.